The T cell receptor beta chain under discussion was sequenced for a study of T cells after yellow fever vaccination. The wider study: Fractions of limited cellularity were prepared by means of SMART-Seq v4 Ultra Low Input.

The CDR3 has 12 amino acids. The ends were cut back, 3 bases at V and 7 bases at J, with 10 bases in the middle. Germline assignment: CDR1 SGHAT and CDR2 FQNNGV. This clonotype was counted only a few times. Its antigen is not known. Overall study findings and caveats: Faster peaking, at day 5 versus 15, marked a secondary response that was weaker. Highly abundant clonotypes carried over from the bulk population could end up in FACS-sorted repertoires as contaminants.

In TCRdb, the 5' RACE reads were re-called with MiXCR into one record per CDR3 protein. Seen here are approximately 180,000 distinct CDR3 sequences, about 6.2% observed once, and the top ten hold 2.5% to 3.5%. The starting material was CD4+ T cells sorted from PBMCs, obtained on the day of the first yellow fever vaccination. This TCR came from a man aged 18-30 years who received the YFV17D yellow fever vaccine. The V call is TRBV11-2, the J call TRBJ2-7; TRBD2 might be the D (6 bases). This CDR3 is CASSFPGREQYF. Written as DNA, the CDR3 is TGTGCCAGCAGCTTTCCTGGGAGGGAGCAGTACTTC. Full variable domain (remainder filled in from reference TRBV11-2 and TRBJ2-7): EAGVAQSPRYKIIEKRQSVAFWCNPISGHATLYWYQQILGQGPKLLIQFQNNGVVDDSQLPKDRFSAERLKGVDSTLKIQPAKLEDSAVYLCASSFPGREQYFGPGTRLTVT.